This T cell receptor beta chain was retrieved from a study of blood T cell repertoires in COVID-19. As for the study in general: Researchers got acute and convalescent COVID-19 samples from the United States, Italy and Spain. PBMCs, B-cell-depleted T cells, or T cells provided the cDNA or gDNA that made up the material.

The V gene end was trimmed by 7 bases and the J gene end by 7 bases; junction bases not matched to a gene: 2. Per the germline V gene, CDR1 is LGHNT and CDR2 is FRNRAP. The CDR3 sequence is 14 residues long. Per the original data handling: Nucleated cell counts were estimated from reference gene primer amplification. Produced via immunoSEQ multiplex PCR; TCRdb's table is partial and in-frame only. Clone size and the V and J calls come from that table; the DNA yielded D and trimming. The sample holds 200,000 to 250,000 clones; more than 75% are singletons and the top ten take roughly 12%. The sequenced sample consisted of peripheral blood. The receptor's source is a woman between 40 and 55 years old with acute or convalescent COVID-19. The chain links TRBV12-5 to TRBJ2-1; 15 nucleotides agree with TRBD2. The CDR3 region has the DNA TGTGCTAGTGCCGGGACTAGCGGGAGGAATGAGCAGTTCTTC. Protein product: CASAGTSGRNEQFF.